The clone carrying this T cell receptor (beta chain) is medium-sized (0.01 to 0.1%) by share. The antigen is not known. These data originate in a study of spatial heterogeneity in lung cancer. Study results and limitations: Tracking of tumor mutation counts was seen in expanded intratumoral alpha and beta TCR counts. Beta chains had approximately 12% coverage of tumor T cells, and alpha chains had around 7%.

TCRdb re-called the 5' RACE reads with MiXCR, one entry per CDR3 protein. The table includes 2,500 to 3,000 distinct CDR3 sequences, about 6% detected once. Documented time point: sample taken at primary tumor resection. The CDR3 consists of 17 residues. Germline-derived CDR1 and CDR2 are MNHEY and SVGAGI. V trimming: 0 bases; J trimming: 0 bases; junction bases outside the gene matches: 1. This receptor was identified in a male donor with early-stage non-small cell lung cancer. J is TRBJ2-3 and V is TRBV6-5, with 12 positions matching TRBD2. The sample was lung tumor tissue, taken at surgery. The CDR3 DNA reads TGTGCCAGCAGTTACTCGACTAGCGGGAGAAGCACAGATACGCAGTATTTT. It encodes CASSYSTSGRSTDTQYF.